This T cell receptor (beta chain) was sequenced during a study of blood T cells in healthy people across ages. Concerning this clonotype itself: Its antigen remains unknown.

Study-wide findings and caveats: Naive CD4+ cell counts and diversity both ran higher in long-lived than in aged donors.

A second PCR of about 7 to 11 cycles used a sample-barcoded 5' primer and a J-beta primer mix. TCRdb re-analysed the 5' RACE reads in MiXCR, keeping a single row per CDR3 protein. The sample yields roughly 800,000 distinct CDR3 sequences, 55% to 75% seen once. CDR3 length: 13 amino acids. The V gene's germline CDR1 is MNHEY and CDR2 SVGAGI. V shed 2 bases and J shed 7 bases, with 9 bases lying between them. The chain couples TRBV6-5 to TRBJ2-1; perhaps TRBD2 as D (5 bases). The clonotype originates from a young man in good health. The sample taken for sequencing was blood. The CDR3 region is CASSYVPGNEQFF. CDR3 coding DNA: TGTGCCAGCAGTTACGTTCCGGGGAATGAGCAGTTCTTC.